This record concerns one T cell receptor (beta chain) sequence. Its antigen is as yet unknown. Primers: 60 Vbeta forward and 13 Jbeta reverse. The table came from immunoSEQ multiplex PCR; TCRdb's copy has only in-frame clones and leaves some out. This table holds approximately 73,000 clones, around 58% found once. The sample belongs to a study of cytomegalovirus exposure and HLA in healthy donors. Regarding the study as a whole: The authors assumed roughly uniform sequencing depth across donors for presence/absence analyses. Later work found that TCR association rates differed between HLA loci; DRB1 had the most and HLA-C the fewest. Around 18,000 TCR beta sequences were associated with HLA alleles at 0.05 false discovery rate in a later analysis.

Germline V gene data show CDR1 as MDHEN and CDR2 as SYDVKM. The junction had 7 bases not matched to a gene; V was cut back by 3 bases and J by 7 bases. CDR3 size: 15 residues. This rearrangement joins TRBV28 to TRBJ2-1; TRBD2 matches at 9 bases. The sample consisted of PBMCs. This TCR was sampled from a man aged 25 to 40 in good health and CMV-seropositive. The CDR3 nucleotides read TGTGCCAGCAGTTTGGCAGGGCTAGCGGGAAATGAGCAGTTCTTC. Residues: CASSLAGLAGNEQFF.